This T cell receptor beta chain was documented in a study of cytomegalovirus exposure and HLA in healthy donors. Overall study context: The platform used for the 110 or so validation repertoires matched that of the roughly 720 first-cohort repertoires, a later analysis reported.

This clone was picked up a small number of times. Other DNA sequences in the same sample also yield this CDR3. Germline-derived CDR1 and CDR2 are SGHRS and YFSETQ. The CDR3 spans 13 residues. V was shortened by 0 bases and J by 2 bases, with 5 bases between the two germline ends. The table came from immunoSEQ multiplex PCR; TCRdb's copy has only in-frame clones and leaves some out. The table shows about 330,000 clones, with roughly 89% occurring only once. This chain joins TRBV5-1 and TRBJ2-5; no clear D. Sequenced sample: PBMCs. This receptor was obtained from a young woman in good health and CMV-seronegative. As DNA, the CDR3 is TGCGCCAGCAGCTTGGGACAACAAGAGACCCAGTACTTC. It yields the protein CASSLGQQETQYF.